This T cell receptor (beta chain) emerged from a study of cytomegalovirus exposure and HLA in healthy donors. Study-wide points: The study listed under 200 cytomegalovirus-associated TCR beta chains. First-cohort TCR clusters were later found to tend to co-occur in the 120 or so validation repertoires. In vitro testing confirmed a few CMV-associated chains as specific for CMV antigens. According to reports, the classifier identified cytomegalovirus status with high specificity and sensitivity.

Here immunoSEQ multiplex PCR was the method, and the copy in TCRdb shows in-frame clones only, minus some. The sample records 35,000 to 55,000 clones, 93% being singletons. Concerning this clone: Its antigen is unknown.

This clonotype was obtained from a woman aged 18 to 35 in good health and CMV-seronegative. Sequencing was done on a sample of PBMCs.

CDR3 region: CASSKTGEEELFF. The CDR3 bases are TGTGCCAGTAGTAAGACAGGGGAGGAGGAGCTGTTTTTT. The chain couples TRBV19 to TRBJ2-2; 8 bases are shared with TRBD1. The CDR3 runs 13 residues. In germline, CDR1 is LNHDA, CDR2 SQIVND (reference sequence). V lost 4 bases to trimming and J lost 10 bases; unmatched junction nucleotides: 5.